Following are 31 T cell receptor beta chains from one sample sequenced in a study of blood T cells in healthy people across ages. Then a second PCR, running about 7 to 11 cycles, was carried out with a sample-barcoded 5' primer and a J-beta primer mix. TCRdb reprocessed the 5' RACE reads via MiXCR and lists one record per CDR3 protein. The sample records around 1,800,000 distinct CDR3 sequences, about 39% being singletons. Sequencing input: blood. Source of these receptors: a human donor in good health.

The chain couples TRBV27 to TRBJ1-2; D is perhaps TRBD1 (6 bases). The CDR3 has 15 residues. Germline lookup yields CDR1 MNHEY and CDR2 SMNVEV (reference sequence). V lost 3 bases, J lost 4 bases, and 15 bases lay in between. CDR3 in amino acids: CASSLLGGGAYGYTF. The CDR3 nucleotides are TGTGCCAGCAGTTTGCTGGGGGGGGGCGCCTATGGCTACACCTTC.

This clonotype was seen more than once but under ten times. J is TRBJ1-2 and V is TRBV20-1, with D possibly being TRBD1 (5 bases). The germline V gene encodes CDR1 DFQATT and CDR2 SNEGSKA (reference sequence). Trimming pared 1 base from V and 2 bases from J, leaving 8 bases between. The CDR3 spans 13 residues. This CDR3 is CSARAAGNYGYTF. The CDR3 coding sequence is TGCAGTGCTAGAGCGGCAGGGAACTATGGCTACACCTTC.

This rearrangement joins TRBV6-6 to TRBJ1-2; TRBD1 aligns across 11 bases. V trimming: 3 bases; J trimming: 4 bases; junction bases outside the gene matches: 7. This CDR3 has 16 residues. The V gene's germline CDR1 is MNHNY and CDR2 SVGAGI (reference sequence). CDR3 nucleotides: TGTGCCAGCAGTTATGGGACAGGGGGACTACCCTATGGCTACACCTTC. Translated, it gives CASSYGTGGLPYGYTF.

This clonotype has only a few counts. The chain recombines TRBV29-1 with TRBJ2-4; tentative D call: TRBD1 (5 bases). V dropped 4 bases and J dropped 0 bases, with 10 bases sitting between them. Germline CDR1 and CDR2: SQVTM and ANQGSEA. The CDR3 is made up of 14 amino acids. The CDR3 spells CSVAGRLAKNIQYF. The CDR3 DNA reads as TGCAGCGTTGCAGGGCGTCTAGCCAAAAACATTCAGTACTTC.

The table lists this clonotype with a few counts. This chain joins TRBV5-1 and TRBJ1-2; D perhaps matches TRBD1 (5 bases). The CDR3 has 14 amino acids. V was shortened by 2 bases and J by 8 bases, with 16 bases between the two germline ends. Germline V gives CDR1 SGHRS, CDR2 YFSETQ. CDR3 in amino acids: CASSLGGDLAGYTF. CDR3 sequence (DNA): TGCGCCAGCAGCTTAGGAGGGGACTTAGCCGGCTACACCTTC.

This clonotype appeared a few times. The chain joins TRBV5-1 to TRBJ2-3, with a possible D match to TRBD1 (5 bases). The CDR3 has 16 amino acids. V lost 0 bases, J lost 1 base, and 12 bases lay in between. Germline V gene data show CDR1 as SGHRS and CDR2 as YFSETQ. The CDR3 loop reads CASSLENRGRTDTQYF. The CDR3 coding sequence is TGCGCCAGCAGCTTGGAAAATAGGGGTCGCACAGATACGCAGTATTTT. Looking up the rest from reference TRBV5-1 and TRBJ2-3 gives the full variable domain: KAGVTQTPRYLIKTRGQQVTLSCSPISGHRSVSWYQQTPGQGLQFLFEYFSETQRNKGNFPGRFSGRQFSNSRSEMNVSTLELGDSALYLCASSLENRGRTDTQYFGPGTRLTVL.

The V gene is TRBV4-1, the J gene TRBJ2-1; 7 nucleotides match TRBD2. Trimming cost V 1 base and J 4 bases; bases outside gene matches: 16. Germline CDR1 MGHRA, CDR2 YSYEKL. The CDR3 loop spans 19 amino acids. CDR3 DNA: TGCGCCAGCAGCCAAGTATACGGGGGGATCGGGGATCTATACAATGAGCAGTTCTTC. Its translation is CASSQVYGGIGDLYNEQFF.

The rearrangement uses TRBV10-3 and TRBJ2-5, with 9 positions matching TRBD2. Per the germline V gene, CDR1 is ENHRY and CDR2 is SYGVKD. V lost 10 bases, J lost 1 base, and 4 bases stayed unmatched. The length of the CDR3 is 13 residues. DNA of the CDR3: TGTGCCACTTGCGGGGGGGCCCAAGAGACCCAGTACTTC. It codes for CATCGGAQETQYF.

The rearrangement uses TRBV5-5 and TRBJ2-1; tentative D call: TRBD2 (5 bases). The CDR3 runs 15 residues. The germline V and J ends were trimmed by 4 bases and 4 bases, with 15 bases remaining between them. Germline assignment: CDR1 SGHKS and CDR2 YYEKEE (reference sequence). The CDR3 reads CASSPREKGYNEQFF. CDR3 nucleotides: TGTGCCAGCAGCCCGAGGGAAAAAGGATACAATGAGCAGTTCTTC.

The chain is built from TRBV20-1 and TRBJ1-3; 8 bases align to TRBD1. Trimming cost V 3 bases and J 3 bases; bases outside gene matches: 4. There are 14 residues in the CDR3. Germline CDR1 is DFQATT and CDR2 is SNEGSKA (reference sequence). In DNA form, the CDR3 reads TGCAGTGCTAGCAACACAGGGGGTGGAAACACCATATATTTT. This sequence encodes CSASNTGGGNTIYF.

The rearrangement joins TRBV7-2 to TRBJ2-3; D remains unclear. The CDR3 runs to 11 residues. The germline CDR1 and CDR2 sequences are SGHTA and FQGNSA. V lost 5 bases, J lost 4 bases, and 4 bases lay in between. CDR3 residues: CASSASDTQYF. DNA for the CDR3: TGTGCCAGCAGCGCATCAGATACGCAGTATTTT. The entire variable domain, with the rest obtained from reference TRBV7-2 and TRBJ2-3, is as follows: GAGVSQSPSNKVTEKGKDVELRCDPISGHTALYWYRQSLGQGLEFLIYFQGNSAPDKSGLPSDRFSAERTGGSVSTLTIQRTQQEDSAVYLCASSASDTQYFGPGTRLTVL.

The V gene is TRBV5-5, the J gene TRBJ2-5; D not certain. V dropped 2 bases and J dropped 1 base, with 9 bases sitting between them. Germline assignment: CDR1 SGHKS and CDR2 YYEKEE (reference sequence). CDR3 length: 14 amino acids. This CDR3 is CASSFGRIQETQYF. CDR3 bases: TGTGCCAGCAGCTTCGGTAGAATCCAAGAGACCCAGTACTTC.

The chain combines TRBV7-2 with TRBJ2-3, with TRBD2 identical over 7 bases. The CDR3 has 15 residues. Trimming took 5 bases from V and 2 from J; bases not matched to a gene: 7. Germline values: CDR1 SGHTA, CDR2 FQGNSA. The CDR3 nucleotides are TGTGCCAGCAGCATCTTAGCGGGCCCCACAGATACGCAGTATTTT. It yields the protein CASSILAGPTDTQYF.

CDR3 sequence reads: CASSAGLAGHYNEQYF. In DNA, the CDR3 is TGTGCCAGCAGCGCCGGACTAGCGGGGCACTACAATGAGCAGTACTTC. This chain joins TRBV9 and TRBJ2-5; 12 bases align to TRBD2. Germline V gene data show CDR1 as SGDLS and CDR2 as YYNGEE. The V segment lost 3 bases and the J segment 11 bases; nucleotides outside the gene matches: 14. This CDR3 comprises 16 residues.

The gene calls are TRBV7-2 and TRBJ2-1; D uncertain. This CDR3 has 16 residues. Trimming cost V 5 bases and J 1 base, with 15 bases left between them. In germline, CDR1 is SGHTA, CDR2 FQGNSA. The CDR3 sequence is CASSPPDHYSYNEQFF. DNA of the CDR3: TGTGCCAGCAGCCCCCCGGACCACTATTCCTACAATGAGCAGTTCTTC. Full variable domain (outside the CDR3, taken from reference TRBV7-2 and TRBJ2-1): GAGVSQSPSNKVTEKGKDVELRCDPISGHTALYWYRQSLGQGLEFLIYFQGNSAPDKSGLPSDRFSAERTGGSVSTLTIQRTQQEDSAVYLCASSPPDHYSYNEQFFGPGTRLTVL.

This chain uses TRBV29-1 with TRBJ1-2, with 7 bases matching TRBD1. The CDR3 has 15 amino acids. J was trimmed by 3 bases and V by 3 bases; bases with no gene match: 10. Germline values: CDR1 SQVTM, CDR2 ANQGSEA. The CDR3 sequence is CSVDDTGDQDYGYTF. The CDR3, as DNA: TGCAGCGTTGATGACACAGGGGATCAGGACTATGGCTACACCTTC.

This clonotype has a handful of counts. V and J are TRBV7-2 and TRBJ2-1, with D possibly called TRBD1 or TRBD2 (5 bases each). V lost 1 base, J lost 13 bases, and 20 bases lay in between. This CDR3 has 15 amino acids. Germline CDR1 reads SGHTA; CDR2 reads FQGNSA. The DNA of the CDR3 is TGTGCCAGCAGCTTAGGGGGAGACAGCCAAGAGACCCAGTTCTTC. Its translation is CASSLGGDSQETQFF.

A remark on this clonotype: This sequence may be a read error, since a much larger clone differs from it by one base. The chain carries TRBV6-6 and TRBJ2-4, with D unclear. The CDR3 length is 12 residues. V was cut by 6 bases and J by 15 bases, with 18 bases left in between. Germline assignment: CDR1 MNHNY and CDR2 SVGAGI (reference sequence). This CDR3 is CASSPPYNELYF. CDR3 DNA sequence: TGTGCCAGCAGCCCCCCCTACAATGAGCTGTACTTC.

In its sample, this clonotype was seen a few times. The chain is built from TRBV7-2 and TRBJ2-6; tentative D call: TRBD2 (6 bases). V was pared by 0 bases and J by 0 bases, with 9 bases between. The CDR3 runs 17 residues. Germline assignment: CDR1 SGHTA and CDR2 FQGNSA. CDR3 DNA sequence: TGTGCCAGCAGCTTAGCGCGGGGCAGCTCTGGGGCCAACGTCCTGACTTTC. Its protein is CASSLARGSSGANVLTF.

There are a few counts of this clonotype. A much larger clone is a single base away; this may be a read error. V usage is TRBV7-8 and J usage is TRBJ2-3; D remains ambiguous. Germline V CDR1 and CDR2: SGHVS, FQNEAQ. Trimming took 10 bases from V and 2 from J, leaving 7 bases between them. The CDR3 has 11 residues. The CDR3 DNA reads TGTGCCAACAGTTTCACAGATACGCAGTATTTT. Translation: CANSFTDTQYF.

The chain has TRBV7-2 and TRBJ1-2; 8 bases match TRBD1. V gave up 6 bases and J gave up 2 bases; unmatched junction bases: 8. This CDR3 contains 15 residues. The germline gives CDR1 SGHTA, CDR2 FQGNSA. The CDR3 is CASSPWTGWNYGYTF. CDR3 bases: TGTGCCAGCAGTCCATGGACAGGGTGGAACTATGGCTACACCTTC.

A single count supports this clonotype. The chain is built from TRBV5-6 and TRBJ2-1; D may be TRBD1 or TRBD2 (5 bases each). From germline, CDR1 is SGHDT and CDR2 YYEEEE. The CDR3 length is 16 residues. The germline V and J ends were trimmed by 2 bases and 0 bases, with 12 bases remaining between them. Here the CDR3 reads CASSFGWGNSYNEQFF. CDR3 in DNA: TGTGCCAGCAGCTTCGGGTGGGGGAACTCCTACAATGAGCAGTTCTTC.

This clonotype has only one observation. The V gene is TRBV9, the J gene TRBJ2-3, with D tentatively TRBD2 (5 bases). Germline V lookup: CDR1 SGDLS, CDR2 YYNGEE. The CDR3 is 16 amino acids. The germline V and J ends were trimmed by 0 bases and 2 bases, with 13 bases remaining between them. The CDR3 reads CASSVGGADNTDTQYF. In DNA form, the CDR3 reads TGTGCCAGCAGCGTAGGAGGAGCGGATAACACAGATACGCAGTATTTT.

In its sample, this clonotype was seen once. This chain's CDR3 is CAWRRGQTYSQETQYF. In DNA form, the CDR3 reads TGTGCCTGGAGAAGGGGACAGACCTATTCCCAAGAGACCCAGTACTTC. The V gene is TRBV30, the J gene TRBJ2-5; 7 nucleotides agree with TRBD1. CDR3 size: 16 residues. Germline CDR1 and CDR2: GTSNPN and SVGIG (reference sequence). The V gene end was trimmed by 3 bases and the J gene end by 1 base; junction bases not matched to a gene: 11.

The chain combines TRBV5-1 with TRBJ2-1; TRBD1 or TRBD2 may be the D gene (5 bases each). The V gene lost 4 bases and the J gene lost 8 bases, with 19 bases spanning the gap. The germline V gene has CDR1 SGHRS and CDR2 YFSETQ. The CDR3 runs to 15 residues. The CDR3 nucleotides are TGCGCCAGCAGCCTCCGGGACCCCGAATTGGATGAGCAGTTCTTC. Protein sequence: CASSLRDPELDEQFF.

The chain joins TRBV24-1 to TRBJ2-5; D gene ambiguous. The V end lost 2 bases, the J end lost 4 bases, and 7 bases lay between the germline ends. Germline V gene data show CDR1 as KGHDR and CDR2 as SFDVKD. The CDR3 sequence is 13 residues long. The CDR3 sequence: CATSDSTLETQYF. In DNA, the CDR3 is TGTGCCACCAGTGATTCCACCCTAGAGACCCAGTACTTC.

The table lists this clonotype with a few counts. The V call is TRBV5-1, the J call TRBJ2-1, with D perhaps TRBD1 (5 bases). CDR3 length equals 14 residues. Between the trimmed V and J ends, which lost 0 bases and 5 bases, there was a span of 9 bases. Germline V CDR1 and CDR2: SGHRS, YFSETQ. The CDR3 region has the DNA TGCGCCAGCAGCTTGGAGGCAGGGCACAATGAGCAGTTCTTC. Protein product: CASSLEAGHNEQFF. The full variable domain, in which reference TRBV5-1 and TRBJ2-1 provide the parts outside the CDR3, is KAGVTQTPRYLIKTRGQQVTLSCSPISGHRSVSWYQQTPGQGLQFLFEYFSETQRNKGNFPGRFSGRQFSNSRSEMNVSTLELGDSALYLCASSLEAGHNEQFFGPGTRLTVL.

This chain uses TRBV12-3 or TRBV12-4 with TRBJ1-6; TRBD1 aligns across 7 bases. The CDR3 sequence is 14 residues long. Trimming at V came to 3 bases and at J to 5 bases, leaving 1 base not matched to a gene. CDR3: CASSLTGHNSPLHF. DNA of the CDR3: TGTGCCAGCAGTTTGACAGGGCATAATTCACCCCTCCACTTT.

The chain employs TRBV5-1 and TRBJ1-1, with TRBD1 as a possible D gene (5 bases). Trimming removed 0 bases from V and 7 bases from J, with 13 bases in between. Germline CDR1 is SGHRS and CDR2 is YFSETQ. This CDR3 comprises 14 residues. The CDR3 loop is CASSLAVRGIEAFF. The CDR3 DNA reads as TGCGCCAGCAGCTTGGCGGTGAGGGGAATTGAAGCTTTCTTT.

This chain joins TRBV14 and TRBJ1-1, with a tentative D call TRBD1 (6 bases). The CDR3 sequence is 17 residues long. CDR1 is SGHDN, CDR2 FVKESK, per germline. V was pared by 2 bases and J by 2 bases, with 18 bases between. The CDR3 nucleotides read TGTGCCAGCAGCCAAAATCCGGGACAACTTTTCAACACTGAAGCTTTCTTT. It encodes CASSQNPGQLFNTEAFF.

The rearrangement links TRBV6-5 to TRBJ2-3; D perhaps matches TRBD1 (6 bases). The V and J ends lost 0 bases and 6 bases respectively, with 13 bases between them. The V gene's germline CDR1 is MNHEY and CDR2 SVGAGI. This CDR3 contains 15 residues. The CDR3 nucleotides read TGTGCCAGCAGTTACTCGTTGGGGGCGGCGGATACGCAGTATTTT. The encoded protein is CASSYSLGAADTQYF.